These T cell receptor beta chains were read from a single sample in a study of neoadjuvant anti-PD-1 for oral cavity cancer. TCRdb keeps only in-frame clones here, not all; method: immunoSEQ multiplex PCR. The table has some 15,000 clones, 65% to 80% seen once. Source: PBMCs, taken before nivolumab (anti-PD-1) treatment. The receptors originated from a person between 40 and 85 years old with oral cavity squamous cell carcinoma. CDR3s leave out the opening cysteine and the closing phenylalanine or tryptophan. Fields, in order: J gene, V gene, CDR3 protein.

j_gene: TRBJ2-7
v_gene: TRBV4-1
CDR3aa: ASSLLRLSAYEQY

j_gene: TRBJ2-7
v_gene: TRBV5-1
CDR3aa: ASSYYLGTSGSNEQY

j_gene: TRBJ2-7
v_gene: TRBV2
CDR3aa: ASSEVRGGAATWGEQY

j_gene: TRBJ2-7
v_gene: TRBV28
CDR3aa: ASVGGAHYEQY

j_gene: TRBJ2-3
v_gene: TRBV19
CDR3aa: ASSGLAGKVDTQY

j_gene: TRBJ1-2
v_gene: TRBV19
CDR3aa: ATDLSPDQGYGYT

j_gene: TRBJ1-5
v_gene: TRBV7-6
CDR3aa: ASSLSRGLNQPQH

j_gene: TRBJ2-7
v_gene: TRBV10-1
CDR3aa: ASSAQVLGGLYEQY

j_gene: TRBJ2-7
v_gene: TRBV6-1
CDR3aa: ASSEGAAGSYEQY

j_gene: .
v_gene: TRBV10-1
CDR3aa: ASSYVPLQGINYEQY

j_gene: TRBJ2-5
v_gene: TRBV6-6
CDR3aa: ASRTGGQETQY

j_gene: TRBJ2-1
v_gene: TRBV6-6
CDR3aa: ASSYSLLANEQF

j_gene: TRBJ1-3
v_gene: TRBV7-3
CDR3aa: ASSLIPGNTIY

j_gene: TRBJ2-7
v_gene: TRBV19
CDR3aa: ASSADRDYEQY

j_gene: TRBJ1-3
v_gene: TRBV11-2
CDR3aa: ASSFRQGSGNTIY

j_gene: TRBJ2-1
v_gene: TRBV14
CDR3aa: ASSQGGATNNEQF

j_gene: TRBJ2-1
v_gene: TRBV5-1
CDR3aa: ASSLASYNEQF

j_gene: TRBJ1-4
v_gene: TRBV15
CDR3aa: ATSRGDRTGGGEKLF

j_gene: TRBJ1-2
v_gene: TRBV5-1
CDR3aa: ASSDFILKLHYGYT

j_gene: TRBJ1-2
v_gene: TRBV7-9
CDR3aa: ASSTGPYGYT

j_gene: TRBJ1-5
v_gene: TRBV5-1
CDR3aa: ASSLDGDRYQPQH

j_gene: TRBJ1-1
v_gene: TRBV12-2
CDR3aa: ASRRLIRTEAF

j_gene: TRBJ1-5
v_gene: TRBV19
CDR3aa: ASSQSTGGKNQPQH

j_gene: TRBJ2-2
v_gene: TRBV11-2
CDR3aa: ASSLPLRDGPTGELF

j_gene: TRBJ1-5
v_gene: TRBV28
CDR3aa: ASRGAGRVSNQPQH

j_gene: TRBJ1-4
v_gene: TRBV9
CDR3aa: ASSVVRETTNEKLF

j_gene: TRBJ1-1
v_gene: TRBV6-1
CDR3aa: ASRPGEGWTEAF

j_gene: TRBJ2-1
v_gene: TRBV15
CDR3aa: ATSRDVVANEQF

j_gene: TRBJ2-3
v_gene: TRBV7-2
CDR3aa: ASSLGSYGGDTQY

j_gene: TRBJ2-3
v_gene: TRBV27
CDR3aa: ASSLSPGYEDTQY

j_gene: TRBJ2-1
v_gene: TRBV5-1
CDR3aa: ASSLYRSGYNEQF

j_gene: TRBJ1-2
v_gene: TRBV5-4
CDR3aa: ASSTRSVGYGYT

j_gene: TRBJ2-1
v_gene: TRBV7-2
CDR3aa: ASTPSERGKQF

j_gene: TRBJ2-7
v_gene: TRBV5-1
CDR3aa: ASSQGTGPYEQY

j_gene: TRBJ2-7
v_gene: TRBV7-9
CDR3aa: ASSQDRVVEQY

j_gene: TRBJ1-2
v_gene: TRBV10-2
CDR3aa: ASSPGRKNGYT

j_gene: TRBJ2-7
v_gene: TRBV9
CDR3aa: ASSVEGVSYEQY

j_gene: TRBJ2-3
v_gene: TRBV14
CDR3aa: ASSQGLGLY

j_gene: TRBJ2-7
v_gene: TRBV5-1
CDR3aa: ASSTAGGWYEQY

j_gene: TRBJ1-2
v_gene: TRBV15
CDR3aa: ATSRDAESYGYT

j_gene: TRBJ2-7
v_gene: TRBV5-1
CDR3aa: ASSQISGTSGRRAYEQY

j_gene: TRBJ2-3
v_gene: TRBV11-2
CDR3aa: ASLAGGLVTQY

j_gene: TRBJ1-5
v_gene: TRBV28
CDR3aa: ASSLGQGTGQPQH

j_gene: TRBJ1-4
v_gene: TRBV30
CDR3aa: AWAEGSGGGEKLF

j_gene: TRBJ1-2
v_gene: TRBV7-9
CDR3aa: ASSLAGQYGYT